A selection of T cell receptor beta chains follows, all from one sample in a study of blood T cell repertoires in COVID-19. Clones were read by immunoSEQ multiplex PCR, and TCRdb kept only the in-frame ones, dropping some. The sample shows about 23,000 clones, approximately 72% of them seen only once. Sequencing was performed on peripheral blood. The receptors shown here come from a woman aged 80 or over with acute or convalescent COVID-19. Both conserved end residues are part of each CDR3. A D gene is named only where the DNA matches it firmly. The listing skips clone size in some rows; elsewhere it reads once, few, many or a size class.

DNA: TGTGCCTGGAAGGGGGACACTCGCTCTGGAAACACCATATATTTT
CDR3: CAWKGDTRSGNTIYF
J: TRBJ1-3
V: TRBV30
D: NA
size: few

DNA: TGTGCCAGTAGCTCTACAGGGGCTATCAATAATTCACCCCTCCACTTT
CDR3: CASSSTGAINNSPLHF
J: TRBJ1-6
V: TRBV19
D: TRBD1
size: NA

DNA: TGCGCCAGCAGCCAAGTGGACGGGGTAGGGGAAAAACTGTTTTTT
CDR3: CASSQVDGVGEKLFF
J: TRBJ1-4
V: TRBV4-1
D: NA
size: few

DNA: TGTGCCAGCAGCGGCAGGGTAAAAGGTTCACCCCTCCACTTT
CDR3: CASSGRVKGSPLHF
J: TRBJ1-6
V: TRBV7-2
D: NA
size: NA

DNA: TGTGCCAGCAGTATACAGGGGAACACTGAAGCTTTCTTT
CDR3: CASSIQGNTEAFF
J: TRBJ1-1
V: TRBV12-3/TRBV12-4
D: NA
size: NA

DNA: TGTGCCAGCAGCCCACGCGGGGGCGCCTCCTACAATGAGCAGTTCTTC
CDR3: CASSPRGGASYNEQFF
J: TRBJ2-1
V: TRBV9
D: NA
size: NA

DNA: TGTGCCAGCAGTAGGGGACAGGGCCACAATGAGCAGTTCTTC
CDR3: CASSRGQGHNEQFF
J: TRBJ2-1
V: TRBV27
D: TRBD1
size: NA

DNA: TGTGCCAGCAGCTTAGCGCCGGCTAGCGGTACCCTCTCCTACGAGCAGTACTTC
CDR3: CASSLAPASGTLSYEQYF
J: TRBJ2-7
V: TRBV7-2
D: TRBD2
size: NA

DNA: TGTGCCAGCAGCTTAGTCTCGGAAGCTTTCTTT
CDR3: CASSLVSEAFF
J: TRBJ1-1
V: TRBV7-9
D: NA
size: NA

DNA: TGCGCCAGCAGTCAATCTAGGACTAGCAAAGATGAGCAGTTCTTC
CDR3: CASSQSRTSKDEQFF
J: TRBJ2-1
V: TRBV23-1
D: TRBD2
size: NA

DNA: TGTGCCTGGGGGACAGGGGGCGCGACAGATACGCAGTATTTT
CDR3: CAWGTGGATDTQYF
J: TRBJ2-3
V: TRBV30
D: TRBD1
size: NA

DNA: TGCGCCAGCATACCCGCGGGGACTAGGGGCGAGACCCAGTACTTC
CDR3: CASIPAGTRGETQYF
J: TRBJ2-5
V: TRBV10-2
D: TRBD2
size: once

DNA: TGTGCCAGCAGCTTCCGACTAGCGGGAGACGAGCAGTACTTC
CDR3: CASSFRLAGDEQYF
J: TRBJ2-7
V: TRBV7-2
D: TRBD2
size: NA

DNA: TGTGCCAGCAGCTTAGAGGGACACCTTAATTCACCCCTCCACTTT
CDR3: CASSLEGHLNSPLHF
J: TRBJ1-6
V: TRBV7-9
D: NA
size: medium-sized

DNA: TGCGCCAGCAGGTTTGGGACAGGGGCTTTAAACACTGAAGCTTTCTTT
CDR3: CASRFGTGALNTEAFF
J: TRBJ1-1
V: TRBV5-1
D: TRBD1
size: NA

DNA: TGTGCCAGCAGAGTAGAGTACTACGAGCAGTACTTC
CDR3: CASRVEYYEQYF
J: TRBJ2-7
V: TRBV2
D: NA
size: NA

DNA: TGTGCCGGGAAGGGCCACGGGGTGGGGGAGACCCAGTACTTC
CDR3: CAGKGHGVGETQYF
J: TRBJ2-5
V: TRBV7-3
D: NA
size: NA

DNA: TGTGCCTGGAGTGTAGGGGTGAACACTGAAGCTTTCTTT
CDR3: CAWSVGVNTEAFF
J: TRBJ1-1
V: TRBV30
D: NA
size: NA

DNA: TGTGCCAGCTCACCTATCCGTGACACCATATATTTT
CDR3: CASSPIRDTIYF
J: TRBJ1-3
V: TRBV18
D: NA
size: NA

DNA: TGCGCCAGCAGGGTAGACAGGGGTACATACAATGAGCAGTTCTTC
CDR3: CASRVDRGTYNEQFF
J: TRBJ2-1
V: TRBV10-2
D: TRBD1
size: NA

DNA: TGTGCCAGCAGAGACATGGCCTATTCACCCCTCCACTTT
CDR3: CASRDMAYSPLHF
J: TRBJ1-6
V: TRBV6-5
D: NA
size: NA

DNA: TGTGCCAGCAGCTTAGACACTATAGATACGCAGTATTTT
CDR3: CASSLDTIDTQYF
J: TRBJ2-3
V: TRBV11-2
D: NA
size: NA

DNA: TGTGCCAGCAGCCAGACCGGGACTAGCACAGATACGCAGTATTTT
CDR3: CASSQTGTSTDTQYF
J: TRBJ2-3
V: TRBV9
D: NA
size: NA

DNA: TGTGCCAGCAGCTTAGGGGGCGGAGGCGGGAGCTCCTACGAGCAGTACTTC
CDR3: CASSLGGGGGSSYEQYF
J: TRBJ2-7
V: TRBV7-2
D: TRBD2
size: NA

DNA: TGCAGCGTGGGGGGACAGAGGGAGACCCAGTACTTC
CDR3: CSVGGQRETQYF
J: TRBJ2-5
V: TRBV29-1
D: NA
size: NA

DNA: TGTGCCAGCAGCTTAAGGGGGGGCGATTACTACGAGCAGTACTTC
CDR3: CASSLRGGDYYEQYF
J: TRBJ2-7
V: TRBV7-2
D: NA
size: NA

DNA: TGTGCCAGCAGTGAAGGGGGGGGTATCTCCTACGAGCAGTACTTC
CDR3: CASSEGGGISYEQYF
J: TRBJ2-7
V: TRBV2
D: TRBD2
size: NA

DNA: TGCAGTGCTAACAGGGAAGGCGAGCAGTACTTC
CDR3: CSANREGEQYF
J: TRBJ2-7
V: TRBV20-1
D: NA
size: few

DNA: TGTGCCAGCAGCAAGGGACAGACCTACGAGCAGTACTTC
CDR3: CASSKGQTYEQYF
J: TRBJ2-7
V: TRBV21-1
D: NA
size: NA

DNA: TGTGCCAGCAGCTTATCCGGAGGGTACGAGCAGTACTTC
CDR3: CASSLSGGYEQYF
J: TRBJ2-7
V: TRBV5-4
D: NA
size: NA

DNA: TGTGCCAGCAGTGGATCAGGGGGCGGTTACGAGCAGTACTTC
CDR3: CASSGSGGGYEQYF
J: TRBJ2-7
V: TRBV2
D: TRBD1
size: NA

DNA: TGTGCCAGCAGTGATGGACTAGCGACGAACACCGGGGAGCTGTTTTTT
CDR3: CASSDGLATNTGELFF
J: TRBJ2-2
V: TRBV6-1
D: TRBD2
size: NA

DNA: TGTGCCAGCAGCCACAAAACCGTAGTAGCCGGGGAGCTGTTTTTT
CDR3: CASSHKTVVAGELFF
J: TRBJ2-2
V: TRBV3-1/TRBV3-2
D: NA
size: few

DNA: TGCAGTGCTAGTCGGGGTACCGGACCCTACGAGCAGTACTTC
CDR3: CSASRGTGPYEQYF
J: TRBJ2-7
V: TRBV20-1
D: NA
size: NA

DNA: TGTGCCAGCACCCTTATTGGGGCCGTCGATTCACCCCTCCACTTT
CDR3: CASTLIGAVDSPLHF
J: TRBJ1-6
V: TRBV6-6
D: NA
size: NA

DNA: TGTGCCAGCAGCTTGACTAGCGGGAGGGGGGATACGCAGTATTTT
CDR3: CASSLTSGRGDTQYF
J: TRBJ2-3
V: TRBV7-6
D: TRBD2
size: NA

DNA: TGTGCTAGTGGTTCATCGCCAACTAGCGGGAGATGGAATGAGCAGTTCTTC
CDR3: CASGSSPTSGRWNEQFF
J: TRBJ2-1
V: TRBV12-5
D: TRBD2
size: NA

DNA: TGCGCCAGCAGCCTACGGTGGGGACAGGGGGTAAATCAGCCCCAGCATTTT
CDR3: CASSLRWGQGVNQPQHF
J: TRBJ1-5
V: TRBV4-3
D: TRBD1
size: NA

DNA: TGTGCCAGTAGTAGGACTAGCGGGAGGATATACAATGAGCAGTTCTTC
CDR3: CASSRTSGRIYNEQFF
J: TRBJ2-1
V: TRBV19
D: TRBD2
size: NA

DNA: TGTGCCAGTAGTACCCAACAGGGGCTGGGCACCGGGGAGCTGTTTTTT
CDR3: CASSTQQGLGTGELFF
J: TRBJ2-2
V: TRBV19
D: TRBD1
size: NA

DNA: TGTGCCAGCAGCCCCCCGAGACAGCCTTATATCTACAATGAGCAGTTCTTC
CDR3: CASSPPRQPYIYNEQFF
J: TRBJ2-1
V: TRBV21-1
D: NA
size: NA

DNA: TGCGCCAGCAGCCCGGAAGGGAGGGGGGGCCTGGTAGATACGCAGTATTTT
CDR3: CASSPEGRGGLVDTQYF
J: TRBJ2-3
V: TRBV5-1
D: NA
size: NA

DNA: TGCAGCGTCGCGACTAGCGGGAGTCGCAGACATACGCAGTATTTT
CDR3: CSVATSGSRRHTQYF
J: TRBJ2-3
V: TRBV29-1
D: TRBD2
size: NA

DNA: TGTGCCAGCTGGGGTGTGAGGCAGGGTGTCTATGGCTACACCTTC
CDR3: CASWGVRQGVYGYTF
J: TRBJ1-2
V: TRBV6-5
D: NA
size: few

DNA: TGTGCCAGCTCACCCACTCAGGGGTCCAACGAGCAGTACTTC
CDR3: CASSPTQGSNEQYF
J: TRBJ2-7
V: TRBV18
D: NA
size: NA

DNA: TGTGCCAGCTCACCTCTGGGCGACAGGTTCTATGGCTACACCTTC
CDR3: CASSPLGDRFYGYTF
J: TRBJ1-2
V: TRBV18
D: NA
size: NA

DNA: TGTGCCAGCAGCGTAGATGGGGCCGAACAAGGTGAAGCTTTCTTT
CDR3: CASSVDGAEQGEAFF
J: TRBJ1-1
V: TRBV9
D: NA
size: NA

DNA: TGTGCCATCAAGCACTCGGACTCTCAAGAGACCCAGTACTTC
CDR3: CAIKHSDSQETQYF
J: TRBJ2-5
V: TRBV10-3
D: NA
size: NA

DNA: TGTGCCAGCAGTAAGGGGCATCAACGAACAACTGAAGCTTTCTTT
CDR3: CASSKGHQRTTEAFF
J: TRBJ1-1
V: TRBV6-5
D: NA
size: NA

DNA: TGTGCCTGGCGGACTTCTGGGGCCAACGTCCTGACTTTC
CDR3: CAWRTSGANVLTF
J: TRBJ2-6
V: TRBV30
D: NA
size: NA

DNA: TGTGCCAGCAGACCAAGCGGGACAGGGCTTGAGAAACTGTTTTTT
CDR3: CASRPSGTGLEKLFF
J: TRBJ1-4
V: TRBV5-5
D: TRBD1
size: NA

DNA: TGTGCCAGCAGCTTTGAGGGGTCTAGCGGGAAAGGTGGCGGGGAGCTGTTTTTT
CDR3: CASSFEGSSGKGGGELFF
J: TRBJ2-2
V: TRBV7-2
D: TRBD2
size: NA

DNA: TGTGCCTGGAGTGGGGGGGGACGCAATCAGCCCCAGCATTTT
CDR3: CAWSGGGRNQPQHF
J: TRBJ1-5
V: TRBV30
D: NA
size: NA

DNA: TGTGCCAGCGGACAGACCGATGAAGCTTTCTTT
CDR3: CASGQTDEAFF
J: TRBJ1-1
V: TRBV2
D: NA
size: NA

DNA: TGTGCCAGTAGTATCTCCCGGCAGGGAGGGCAGTACTTC
CDR3: CASSISRQGGQYF
J: TRBJ2-7
V: TRBV19
D: NA
size: NA

DNA: TGTGCCACAACCGGTGAGCAGTTCTTC
CDR3: CATTGEQFF
J: TRBJ2-1
V: TRBV21-1
D: NA
size: NA

DNA: TGTGCCAGCAGTTACCAGGCAGCGGCCTCGACCGGGGAGCTGTTTTTT
CDR3: CASSYQAAASTGELFF
J: TRBJ2-2
V: TRBV6-5
D: NA
size: once

DNA: TGTGCCAGCAGCTCATCCACTGAAGCTTTCTTT
CDR3: CASSSSTEAFF
J: TRBJ1-1
V: TRBV5-4
D: NA
size: NA

DNA: TGTGCCAGCAGCCCTGCGGGCACAGATACGCAGTATTTT
CDR3: CASSPAGTDTQYF
J: TRBJ2-3
V: TRBV28
D: NA
size: NA